This TCR beta chain appears in the sequencing data of a study of T cells after yellow fever vaccination. The study made its TCR cDNA through 5'RACE template switching. That step introduced a universal primer site along with UMIs. TCRdb re-analysed the 5' RACE reads in MiXCR, keeping a single row per CDR3 protein. Of about 360,000 distinct CDR3 sequences in the sample, around 6.5% were seen once. The CDR3 length is 17 residues. Unmatched junction bases numbered 10, after V lost 5 bases and J lost 5 bases. Per germline, CDR1 MDHEN and CDR2 SYDVKM. This clonotype occurred a few times. The antigen is not known. Findings and limits, study-wide: One caveat is that FACS-sorted repertoires could contain abundant clonotypes contaminating from the bulk population.

This specimen consisted of PBMCs, obtained 5 days after the yellow fever booster vaccination. The TCR originated in a man in his thirties or forties who received the YFV17D yellow fever vaccine. The V call is TRBV28, the J call TRBJ2-1; 12 bases map to TRBD2. The CDR3 region has the DNA TGTGCCAGCAGTCGGACTAGCGGGACAGGTGGGAACAATGAGCAGTTCTTC. It codes for CASSRTSGTGGNNEQFF.